The clone carrying this T cell receptor (beta chain) came up a few times. As yet, its antigen is unknown. This CDR3 has 14 residues. Germline loops: CDR1 MNHEY, CDR2 SVGAGI. Losses at the gene ends were 5 bases for V and 6 bases for J; bases not matched to a gene: 7. PCR was performed using 60 Vbeta and 13 Jbeta primers. Original handling: It was a later analysis that counted around 85 million unique TCR beta chains, of which some 10 million were shared. The protocol was immunoSEQ multiplex PCR, while the TCRdb copy is restricted to in-frame clones and leaves out a portion. That table supplies the V and J calls and clone size; D and trimming were determined from the DNA. This table holds 150,000 or so clones, approximately 80% found once. This record comes from a study of cytomegalovirus exposure and HLA in healthy donors. Study observations and caveats: Judged likely to be a sequencing artifact was a cluster of highly shared sequence variants. Earlier analysis looked at TCR beta V segments, and most were productive about 90% or about 30% of the time. For most TCR sequences rarity was the rule, although some public TCRs occurred in many donors.

Sequenced sample: PBMCs. The V gene is TRBV6-5, the J gene TRBJ1-2, with 9 bases lining up with TRBD1. The source of this sequence is a male donor in good health and CMV-seronegative. The CDR3 DNA follows: TGTGCCAGCAGTGAACCGACAGGGGGAGATGGCTACACCTTC. This translates into CASSEPTGGDGYTF.